The next 10 T cell receptor beta chains were all read from a single sample in a study of blood T cell repertoires in COVID-19. TCRdb's table, derived via immunoSEQ multiplex PCR, lists solely in-frame clones and lacks some. There are 160,000 or so clones in the sample; roughly 80% occur only once, and nearly 8% lies in the top ten. Sequenced: PBMCs or T cells enriched from blood (not recorded which). All receptors come from a woman in her forties or fifties who had recovered from COVID-19.

This clone was recorded only once. V is TRBV18 and J is TRBJ2-3; 7 nucleotides line up with TRBD1. The J segment lost 1 base and the V segment lost 0 bases, leaving 4 bases of the junction unmatched. The V gene's germline CDR1 is KGHSH and CDR2 LQKENI. The length of the CDR3 is 16 residues. CDR3 residues: CASSPPKGQGTDTQYF. In DNA form, the CDR3 reads TGTGCCAGCTCACCACCGAAAGGACAGGGCACAGATACGCAGTATTTT.

The gene calls are TRBV3-1 (or the pseudogene TRBV3-2) and TRBJ2-1; 7 bases line up with TRBD2. Trimming at V came to 1 base and at J to 4 bases, leaving 1 base not matched to a gene. Germline V gene data show CDR1 as LGHDT and CDR2 as YNNKEL (reference sequence). The CDR3 has 14 residues. The CDR3 is CASSQGDYYNEQFF. CDR3 in DNA: TGTGCCAGCAGCCAAGGGGACTATTACAATGAGCAGTTCTTC.

This clone was recorded only once. The V call is TRBV28, the J call TRBJ1-1; D gene uncertain. The CDR3 length is 15 residues. V was trimmed by 2 bases and J by 2 bases, leaving 12 bases between them. CDR1 MDHEN and CDR2 SYDVKM come from the germline V gene. As DNA, the CDR3 is TGTGCCAGCAGTTTACGGGGTTTCCAAAACACTGAAGCTTTCTTT. Its protein is CASSLRGFQNTEAFF. Full variable domain (remainder filled in from reference TRBV28 and TRBJ1-1): DVKVTQSSRYLVKRTGEKVFLECVQDMDHENMFWYRQDPGLGLRLIYFSYDVKMKEKGDIPEGYSVSREKKERFSLILESASTNQTSMYLCASSLRGFQNTEAFFGQGTRLTVV.

This chain connects TRBV20-1 to TRBJ2-5, with no clear D. V was cut by 5 bases and J by 5 bases, with 9 bases left in between. The V gene's germline CDR1 is DFQATT and CDR2 SNEGSKA (reference sequence). The CDR3 spans 11 residues. DNA for the CDR3: TGCAGTGCTGGGCCCTACGAGACCCAGTACTTC. Residues: CSAGPYETQYF.

This chain connects TRBV10-3 to TRBJ1-3; 9 bases line up with TRBD1. This CDR3 comprises 15 residues. The germline V gene has CDR1 ENHRY and CDR2 SYGVKD. Germline trimming cut 10 bases from V and 6 bases from J; bases unmatched to any gene: 13. For the CDR3, the DNA is TGTGCCACCAAGCTTGCGAGGACAGGGGCAAACACCATATATTTT. It codes for CATKLARTGANTIYF.

The V gene is TRBV6-5, the J gene TRBJ1-2; D might be TRBD1 (5 bases). Germline V gives CDR1 MNHEY, CDR2 SVGAGI. The CDR3 sequence is 15 residues long. Trimming took 0 bases from V and 6 from J, leaving 14 bases between them. The CDR3 region is CASSYSVPGLDGYTF. The CDR3 coding sequence is TGTGCCAGCAGTTACTCGGTCCCAGGGCTTGATGGCTACACCTTC.

The V call is TRBV19, the J call TRBJ2-7; D perhaps matches TRBD1 (6 bases). Germline CDR1 is LNHDA and CDR2 is SQIVND (reference sequence). The CDR3 covers 15 residues. Trimming pared 5 bases from V and 2 bases from J, leaving 16 bases between. The CDR3, as DNA: TGTGCCAGTAGTTGGTCGGACAGTTCCACCTACGAGCAGTACTTC. Translation: CASSWSDSSTYEQYF.

This clone showed up just a few times. The genes are TRBV5-1 and TRBJ2-1, with a possible D match to TRBD2 (6 bases). Germline loops: CDR1 SGHRS, CDR2 YFSETQ. The CDR3 runs to 15 residues. V lost 0 bases to trimming and J lost 9 bases, with 16 bases between them. The CDR3, as DNA: TGCGCCAGCAGCTTGGCCAACGGCGGGGTGGCTGAGCAGTTCTTC. Translated: CASSLANGGVAEQFF.

This clone came up once. DNA for the CDR3: TGTGCCACCAGCTCGGGACAGGCCCTATATACGCAGTATTTT. Translation gives CATSSGQALYTQYF. The gene calls are TRBV19 and TRBJ2-3; TRBD1 matches at 8 bases. Per germline, CDR1 LNHDA and CDR2 SQIVND (reference sequence). This CDR3 has 14 residues. V lost 10 bases to trimming and J lost 7 bases; unmatched junction nucleotides: 13.

The CDR3 nucleotides read TGTGCCAGCAGCCAAGGGACAGGGGGAACCCAGTACTTC. Its protein is CASSQGTGGTQYF. The chain has TRBV7-3 and TRBJ2-5, with TRBD1 identical over 11 bases. The CDR3 runs 13 residues. Germline V gene data show CDR1 as SGHTA and CDR2 as FQGTGA. Trimming cost V 5 bases and J 8 bases; bases outside gene matches: 4.